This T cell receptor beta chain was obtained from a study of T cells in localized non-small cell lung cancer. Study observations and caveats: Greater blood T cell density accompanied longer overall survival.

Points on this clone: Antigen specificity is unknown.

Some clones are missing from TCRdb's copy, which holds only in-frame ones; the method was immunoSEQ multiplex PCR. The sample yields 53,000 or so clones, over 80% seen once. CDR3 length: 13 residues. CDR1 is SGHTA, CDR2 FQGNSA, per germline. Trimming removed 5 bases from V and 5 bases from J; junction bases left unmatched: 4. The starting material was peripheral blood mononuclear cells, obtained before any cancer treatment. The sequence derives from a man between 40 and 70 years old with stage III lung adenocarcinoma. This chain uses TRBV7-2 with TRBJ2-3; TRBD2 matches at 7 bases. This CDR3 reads CASSPPGGDTQYF. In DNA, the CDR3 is TGTGCCAGCAGCCCCCCGGGGGGAGATACGCAGTATTTT.